This entry lists 25 T cell receptor beta chains sequenced from one sample in a study of human T cells and chemical hapten exposure. Specified time point: patch test 1, 2 weeks after DPC sensitization. Regarding treatment: therapeutic diphenylcyclopropenone sensitization with weekly scalp DPC. Before extraction, the whole blood was not fractionated, and total RNA was taken from it. TCRdb analysed the RACE reads with MiXCR anew, one entry per CDR3 protein. The sample shows about 35,000 distinct CDR3 sequences, 5.5% to 8% of them seen only once. The sequencing here drew on whole blood, taken in connection with sensitization to the hapten diphenylcyclopropenone (DPC). The receptors stem from a woman aged 25 to 39 with alopecia areata. Some clones in this sample may be carry-over from other donors' samples.

Ten or more counts support this clonotype. The J gene is TRBJ1-4, the V gene TRBV18; D is ambiguous. The CDR3 is 15 amino acids. The V and J ends lost 0 bases and 6 bases respectively, with 11 bases between them. In germline, CDR1 is KGHSH, CDR2 LQKENI. The CDR3 loop reads CASSPPDRPYEKLFF. For the CDR3, the DNA is TGTGCCAGCTCACCACCGGACCGCCCATATGAAAAACTGTTTTTT.

This clonotype has a handful of counts. The chain joins TRBV25-1 to TRBJ2-5; D is undetermined. The germline V and J ends were trimmed by 4 bases and 5 bases, with 11 bases remaining between them. Germline V CDR1 and CDR2: MGHDK, SYGVNS. The CDR3 runs to 13 residues. The CDR3 reads CASSVNFAETQYF. The CDR3 nucleotides read TGTGCCAGCAGTGTTAACTTTGCGGAGACCCAGTACTTC. Filled out from reference TRBV25-1 and TRBJ2-5, the complete variable domain reads EADIYQTPRYLVIGTGKKITLECSQTMGHDKMYWYQQDPGMELHLIHYSYGVNSTEKGDLSSESTVSRIRTEHFPLTLESARPSHTSQYLCASSVNFAETQYFGPGTRLLVL.

This clonotype occurred a few times. V is TRBV28 and J is TRBJ1-1; D is unresolved. Trimming stripped 3 bases from V and 3 bases from J, with 11 bases between. This CDR3 spans 14 amino acids. From germline, CDR1 is MDHEN and CDR2 SYDVKM. The CDR3 reads CASSLMSGYTEAFF. CDR3 DNA sequence: TGTGCCAGCAGTTTGATGTCGGGGTACACTGAAGCTTTCTTT.

The chain is built from TRBV3-1 and TRBJ1-1; weak D call: TRBD1 (6 bases). The CDR3 has 15 residues. CDR1 is LGHDT and CDR2 is YNNKEL in the germline V gene (reference sequence). Trimming removed 0 bases at V and 4 bases at J, with 12 bases between. The CDR3 loop reads CASSQDPWGATEAFF. The DNA for the CDR3 is TGTGCCAGCAGCCAAGACCCGTGGGGGGCCACTGAAGCTTTCTTT.

This clonotype was recorded a few times. J is TRBJ2-1 and V is TRBV7-2; 11 bases fit TRBD2. The CDR3 is made up of 18 amino acids. Trimming cost V 5 bases and J 2 bases; bases outside gene matches: 11. In germline, CDR1 is SGHTA, CDR2 FQGNSA. CDR3 region: CASSPRTSGGSTYNEQFF. Here the CDR3 DNA reads TGTGCCAGCAGCCCTCGAACTAGCGGGGGTTCTACCTACAATGAGCAGTTCTTC.

This clonotype showed up just once. The chain has TRBV27 and TRBJ1-4, with D perhaps matching TRBD1 (5 bases). Germline assignment: CDR1 MNHEY and CDR2 SMNVEV (reference sequence). This CDR3 is built from 15 residues. Trimming removed 6 bases from V and 6 bases from J, with 17 bases in between. CDR3 amino acids: CASRRGTVPDEKLFF. The CDR3 DNA reads TGTGCCAGCAGGCGCGGGACGGTTCCTGATGAAAAACTGTTTTTT.

This clonotype was picked up a small number of times. The chain employs TRBV12-3 or TRBV12-4 and TRBJ2-7, with a weak D call TRBD2 (6 bases). CDR3 length: 15 amino acids. V was pared by 0 bases and J by 2 bases, with 11 bases between. CDR3 nucleotide sequence: TGTGCCAGCAGTTTAGCGGGGGAGGCCCCCTACGAGCAGTACTTC. It yields the protein CASSLAGEAPYEQYF.

The chain uses TRBV11-2 and TRBJ1-5; TRBD1 agrees at 9 bases. Germline CDR1 and CDR2: SGHAT and FQNNGV. This CDR3 comprises 17 residues. Unmatched junction bases numbered 10, after V lost 2 bases and J lost 5 bases. The CDR3 region has the DNA TGTGCCAGCAGCTTAAGTTCCGGGACAGGGTTTCATCAGCCCCAGCATTTT. This translates into CASSLSSGTGFHQPQHF.

This clonotype was counted ten times or more. V is TRBV4-1 and J is TRBJ2-1; 7 bases are shared with TRBD2. Trimming cost V 4 bases and J 5 bases; bases outside gene matches: 14. CDR1 MGHRA and CDR2 YSYEKL come from the germline V gene. The CDR3 totals 17 residues. The CDR3 protein is CASSRRYMGGGNNEQFF. Written as DNA, the CDR3 is TGCGCCAGCAGCCGAAGATATATGGGGGGGGGGAACAATGAGCAGTTCTTC.

This clonotype was recorded many times. This rearrangement joins TRBV12-3 or TRBV12-4 to TRBJ1-1; TRBD1 might be the D (5 bases). Trimming took off 6 bases at V and 3 bases at J, with 11 bases between the two ends. This CDR3 is built from 13 residues. CDR3 nucleotide sequence: TGTGCCAGCAGCCTCAAAGGGGACACTGAAGCTTTCTTT. Its translation: CASSLKGDTEAFF.

This clonotype was counted only a few times. The DNA for the CDR3 is TGTGCCAGCAGCCCTCCCCCCACAAGACAGGTCCATAGCAATCAGCCCCAGCATTTT. It translates to CASSPPPTRQVHSNQPQHF. The chain links TRBV7-2 to TRBJ1-5; D might be TRBD1 (6 bases). This CDR3 region has 19 residues. The germline gives CDR1 SGHTA, CDR2 FQGNSA. The V and J ends lost 5 bases and 0 bases respectively, with 23 bases between them.

At least ten counts were recorded for this clonotype. J is TRBJ1-2 and V is TRBV28, with a tentative D call TRBD1 (6 bases). The V end lost 7 bases, the J end lost 10 bases, and 19 bases lay between the germline ends. Germline values: CDR1 MDHEN, CDR2 SYDVKM. The CDR3 extends over 13 amino acids. The CDR3 DNA is TGTGCCAGCACCCAATCCGGGACATTTTACTACACCTTC. Amino acid sequence: CASTQSGTFYYTF.

In its sample, this clonotype was seen many times. V and J are TRBV20-1 and TRBJ2-7, with D unclear. V was clipped by 6 bases and J by 4 bases, with 7 bases between them. CDR3 size: 10 residues. In germline, CDR1 is DFQATT, CDR2 SNEGSKA (reference sequence). Written as DNA, the CDR3 is TGCAGTGCGGCCGAATACGAGCAGTACTTC. Protein: CSAAEYEQYF.

This clonotype was counted only a few times. The V gene is TRBV20-1, the J gene TRBJ2-7, with D tentatively TRBD2 (7 bases). Germline V gene data show CDR1 as DFQATT and CDR2 as SNEGSKA (reference sequence). Trimming pared 1 base from V and 4 bases from J, leaving 11 bases between. The CDR3 is 13 amino acids. CDR3 in amino acids: CSARGGGQYEQYF. DNA of the CDR3: TGCAGTGCTAGAGGGGGGGGGCAATACGAGCAGTACTTC.

This clonotype has ten or more counts. The chain recombines TRBV28 with TRBJ2-4; 8 bases line up with TRBD1. The CDR3 is 11 residues long. Germline CDR1 MDHEN, CDR2 SYDVKM. The J segment lost 14 bases and the V segment lost 6 bases, leaving 6 bases of the junction unmatched. The CDR3: CASSPGGREYF. The CDR3 DNA reads TGTGCCAGCAGCCCAGGGGGCAGGGAGTACTTC.

There are many counts of this clonotype. Here the CDR3 reads CASSYPTAWNRNTIYF. The CDR3 DNA reads as TGTGCCAGCAGTTACCCGACAGCTTGGAACCGAAACACCATATATTTT. This chain uses TRBV6-6 with TRBJ1-3, with D possibly TRBD1 on 5 matching bases. CDR1 MNHNY and CDR2 SVGAGI come from the germline V gene (reference sequence). V was clipped by 2 bases and J by 5 bases, with 16 bases between them. The CDR3 has 16 amino acids.

In its sample, this clonotype is medium-sized (0.01 to 0.1%). The chain employs TRBV13 and TRBJ1-2, with 9 bases that match TRBD1. The CDR3 sequence is 16 residues long. Germline V gene data show CDR1 as PRHDT and CDR2 as FYEKMQ (reference sequence). Trimming cost V 0 bases and J 4 bases; bases outside gene matches: 6. The CDR3 nucleotides are TGTGCCAGCAGCTTAGGGATGGACAGGGGTACCTATGGCTACACCTTC. Its translation is CASSLGMDRGTYGYTF.

This clonotype has at least ten counts. The rearrangement joins TRBV6-2 or TRBV6-3 to TRBJ1-5; D not certain. The CDR3 totals 14 residues. V was trimmed by 8 bases and J by 4 bases, leaving 15 bases between them. Germline V gene data show CDR1 as MNHEY and CDR2 as SVGEGT. In DNA, the CDR3 is TGTGCCAGCGCCGGGTCGGCGCGGAATCAGCCCCAGCATTTT. It encodes CASAGSARNQPQHF.

Many counts were recorded for this clonotype. The CDR3 DNA is TGTGCCAGCAGTTTATCGGCGAATACGCAGTATTTT. Its protein product is CASSLSANTQYF. The chain carries TRBV12-3 or TRBV12-4 and TRBJ2-3; the D is unclear. This CDR3 comprises 12 residues. The V end was cut by 2 bases, the J end by 7 bases, with 7 bases between.

There are many counts of this clonotype. The CDR3 loop is CASSLGQHTDTQYF. The CDR3 nucleotides are TGTGCCAGCAGCTTAGGGCAGCACACAGATACGCAGTATTTT. V usage is TRBV7-2 and J usage is TRBJ2-3; D remains unclear. V dropped 1 base and J dropped 2 bases, with 7 bases sitting between them. From germline, CDR1 is SGHTA and CDR2 FQGNSA. The CDR3 is 14 residues long.

This clonotype came up many times. The chain employs TRBV20-1 and TRBJ1-5; 9 nucleotides line up with TRBD1. J was trimmed by 4 bases and V by 1 base; bases with no gene match: 2. The germline V gene has CDR1 DFQATT and CDR2 SNEGSKA (reference sequence). The CDR3 contains 14 residues. The CDR3 DNA is TGCAGTGCTAGAGCCGGGACAGGGAATCAGCCCCAGCATTTT. Translating it yields CSARAGTGNQPQHF.

This clonotype was seen many times. The V call is TRBV4-3, the J call TRBJ2-7; a possible D gene is TRBD2 (6 bases). The ends were cut back, 0 bases at V and 6 bases at J, with 18 bases in the middle. This CDR3 is built from 16 residues. Germline V gives CDR1 LGHNA, CDR2 YSLEER. CDR3 sequence reads: CASSQDPGTGTGEQYF. In DNA form, the CDR3 reads TGCGCCAGCAGCCAAGATCCCGGGACTGGGACTGGCGAGCAGTACTTC.

This clonotype was recorded many times. The chain joins TRBV4-2 to TRBJ1-5; D is undetermined. This CDR3 has 13 residues. Germline lookup yields CDR1 LGHNA and CDR2 YNFKEQ. The V end was cut by 0 bases, the J end by 6 bases, with 6 bases between. CDR3 amino acids: CASSQEVGQPQHF. The CDR3, as DNA: TGTGCCAGCAGCCAAGAGGTCGGTCAGCCCCAGCATTTT.

This clonotype was found a few times. V is TRBV14 and J is TRBJ2-3; no reliable D call. In germline, CDR1 is SGHDN, CDR2 FVKESK. This CDR3 is built from 15 residues. V lost 0 bases and J lost 3, with 10 bases in between. Here the CDR3 reads CASSQDFAATDTQYF. CDR3 nucleotide sequence: TGTGCCAGCAGCCAAGATTTTGCTGCGACAGATACGCAGTATTTT.

The genes are TRBV11-2 and TRBJ2-7, with 10 bases that match TRBD2. Germline values: CDR1 SGHAT, CDR2 FQNNGV. With V trimmed by 5 bases and J by 6 bases, 10 bases remained unmatched. The CDR3 covers 15 residues. The CDR3 nucleotides are TGTGCCAGCAGCCACTTTATAGCGGGGGGTGGCGAGCAGTACTTC. It is translated as CASSHFIAGGGEQYF. The full variable domain, in which reference TRBV11-2 and TRBJ2-7 provide the parts outside the CDR3, is EAGVAQSPRYKIIEKRQSVAFWCNPISGHATLYWYQQILGQGPKLLIQFQNNGVVDDSQLPKDRFSAERLKGVDSTLKIQPAKLEDSAVYLCASSHFIAGGGEQYFGPGTRLTVT.